One and the same sample provided the 13 T cell receptor beta chains below, sequenced in a study of T cells in Graves' hyperthyroidism and ophthalmopathy. The investigators amplified TCR beta CDR3 regions from RNA transcripts. First-round RT-PCR with HTBI primers amplified the TCR CDR3 region. MiXCR, applied by TCRdb to the multiplex PCR reads, yields one record per CDR3 protein. This table has around 560,000 distinct CDR3 sequences, around 17% appearing once. The sequencing sample was made of blood. These receptors originate from a woman aged 18-29 years with Graves' hyperthyroidism.

This clonotype showed up many times. The chain carries TRBV14 and TRBJ2-7, with TRBD1 matching over 7 bases. Germline V gene lookup returns CDR1 SGHDN and CDR2 FVKESK. The CDR3 covers 14 residues. V gave up 1 base and J gave up 4 bases; unmatched junction bases: 4. CDR3 coding DNA: TGTGCCAGCAGCCAAGGGCCAGGGGGTTACGAGCAGTACTTC. This encodes CASSQGPGGYEQYF.

This clonotype appeared once. The chain carries TRBV30 and TRBJ1-1, with a possible D match to TRBD1 (6 bases). The CDR3 sequence is 13 residues long. V was shortened by 0 bases and J by 6 bases, with 11 bases between the two germline ends. The germline CDR1 and CDR2 sequences are GTSNPN and SVGIG (reference sequence). Written as DNA, the CDR3 is TGTGCCTGGAGTGTACAGGGATGGGCTGAAGCTTTCTTT. It specifies CAWSVQGWAEAFF.

Ten or more counts support this clonotype. The V and J genes are TRBV28 and TRBJ1-2; D not resolved. Germline V gene sequence: CDR1 MDHEN, CDR2 SYDVKM. V lost 6 bases and J lost 6, with 8 bases in between. The CDR3 sequence is 11 residues long. CDR3 sequence: CASRMGNGYTF. CDR3 in DNA: TGTGCCAGCAGGATGGGGAATGGCTACACCTTC.

The rearrangement uses TRBV12-3 or TRBV12-4 and TRBJ1-1, with 9 bases that match TRBD1. The CDR3 runs 13 residues. J lost 5 bases, V lost 7 bases, and 5 bases had no gene match. The CDR3 sequence: CASKQGAGTEAFF. The CDR3 nucleotides read TGTGCCAGCAAACAGGGGGCCGGGACTGAAGCTTTCTTT.

There are many counts of this clonotype. This chain joins TRBV6-2 or TRBV6-3 and TRBJ1-1; 10 nucleotides align to TRBD1. Germline V gives CDR1 MNHEY, CDR2 SVGEGT. The V and J ends lost 2 bases and 7 bases, in that order; junction bases with no gene match: 7. CDR3 size: 15 residues. CDR3 amino acids: CASSYRLRTGGEAFF. CDR3 coding DNA: TGTGCCAGCAGTTACCGGTTAAGGACAGGGGGTGAAGCTTTCTTT.

The V call is TRBV24-1, the J call TRBJ2-1; 7 bases fit TRBD1. The ends lost 1 base at V and 6 bases at J; junction bases unmatched: 5. Germline CDR1 KGHDR, CDR2 SFDVKD. The CDR3 runs 15 residues. Written as DNA, the CDR3 is TGTGCCACCAGTGATTTTTATGCAGGGGGCAATGAGCAGTTCTTC. It codes for CATSDFYAGGNEQFF.

This clonotype was found a few times. The chain couples TRBV7-8 to TRBJ1-6; 10 bases are a match to TRBD1. CDR1 is SGHVS, CDR2 FQNEAQ, per germline. V was clipped by 5 bases and J by 11 bases; unmatched bases: 9. The CDR3 loop spans 15 amino acids. The CDR3 loop reads CASSVPTGGLAPLHF. DNA for the CDR3: TGTGCCAGCAGCGTTCCGACAGGGGGCTTAGCACCCCTCCACTTT.

The V gene is TRBV5-1, the J gene TRBJ2-3, with a possible D match to TRBD2 (5 bases). The CDR3 sequence is 14 residues long. The germline gives CDR1 SGHRS, CDR2 YFSETQ. V was trimmed by 4 bases and J by 2 bases, leaving 11 bases between them. The CDR3 loop reads CASSGGGFTDTQYF. The CDR3 DNA sequence: TGCGCCAGCAGCGGCGGAGGTTTCACAGATACGCAGTATTTT.

This clonotype has at least ten counts. The chain employs TRBV18 and TRBJ2-4; D is ambiguous. V lost 3 bases to trimming and J lost 8 bases, with 11 bases between them. CDR3 length equals 13 residues. CDR1 is KGHSH, CDR2 LQKENI, per germline. CDR3: CASSPRGSDIQYF. The CDR3, as DNA: TGTGCCAGCTCACCCCGTGGTTCTGACATTCAGTACTTC. The whole variable domain, remainder taken from reference TRBV18 and TRBJ2-4, is NAGVMQNPRHLVRRRGQEARLRCSPMKGHSHVYWYRQLPEEGLKFMVYLQKENIIDESGMPKERFSAEFPKEGPSILRIQQVVRGDSAAYFCASSPRGSDIQYFGAGTRLSVL.

This chain uses TRBV7-9 with TRBJ1-2; 9 nucleotides line up with TRBD1. The germline gives CDR1 SEHNR, CDR2 FQNEAQ (reference sequence). With 5 bases clipped from V and 3 bases from J, the junction kept 10 bases outside the gene matches. CDR3 length equals 16 residues. CDR3 sequence: CASSPDTGTGHYGYTF. Here the CDR3 DNA reads TGTGCCAGCAGCCCCGACACCGGGACAGGGCACTATGGCTACACCTTC. The whole variable domain, remainder taken from reference TRBV7-9 and TRBJ1-2, is DTGVSQNPRHKITKRGQNVTFRCDPISEHNRLYWYRQTLGQGPEFLTYFQNEAQLEKSRLLSDRFSAERPKGSFSTLEIQRTEQGDSAMYLCASSPDTGTGHYGYTFGSGTRLTVV.

This clonotype has a handful of counts. The chain has TRBV20-1 and TRBJ1-4; D remains unclear. Germline V lookup: CDR1 DFQATT, CDR2 SNEGSKA (reference sequence). The CDR3 extends over 13 amino acids. Trimming removed 6 bases at V and 0 bases at J, with 8 bases between. The CDR3 here is CSARNPTNEKLFF. CDR3 DNA sequence: TGCAGTGCCAGAAACCCAACTAATGAAAAACTGTTTTTT.

This chain links TRBV2 with TRBJ2-3; TRBD2 matches 10 bases. CDR1 is SNHLY and CDR2 is FYNNEI in the germline V gene. The CDR3 is made up of 15 amino acids. The V gene end was trimmed by 6 bases and the J gene end by 1 base; junction bases not matched to a gene: 4. In DNA, the CDR3 is TGTGCCAGCAGAGCGGGGGGGCGGCGCACAGATACGCAGTATTTT. This sequence encodes CASRAGGRRTDTQYF.

This clonotype was seen ten or more times. V and J are TRBV30 and TRBJ2-6, with D unresolved. Germline assignment: CDR1 GTSNPN and CDR2 SVGIG (reference sequence). The V gene lost 0 bases and the J gene lost 2 bases, with 5 bases spanning the gap. The CDR3 is made up of 14 amino acids. The CDR3 nucleotides read TGTGCCTGGAGTGTACCCCCTGGGGCCAACGTCCTGACTTTC. It is translated as CAWSVPPGANVLTF.